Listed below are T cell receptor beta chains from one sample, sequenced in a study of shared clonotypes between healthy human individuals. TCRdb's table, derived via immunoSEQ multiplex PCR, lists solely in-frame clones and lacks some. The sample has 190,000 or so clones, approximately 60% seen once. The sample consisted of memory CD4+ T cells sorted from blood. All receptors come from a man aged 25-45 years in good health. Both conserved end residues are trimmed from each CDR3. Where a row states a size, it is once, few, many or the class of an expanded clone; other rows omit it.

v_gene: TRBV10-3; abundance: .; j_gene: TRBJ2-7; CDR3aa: AISDRTPGHSYEQY
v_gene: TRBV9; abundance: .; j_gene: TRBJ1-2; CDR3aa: ASSPRQGAYYGYT
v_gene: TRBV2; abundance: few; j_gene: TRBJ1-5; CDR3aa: ASRNMGGGEPQH
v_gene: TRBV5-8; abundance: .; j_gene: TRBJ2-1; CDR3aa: ASSSLDLADYNEQF
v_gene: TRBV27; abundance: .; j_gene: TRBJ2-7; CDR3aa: ASSGGGHRLYEQY
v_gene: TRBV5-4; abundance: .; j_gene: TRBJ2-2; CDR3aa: ASSLDWGQGPGELF
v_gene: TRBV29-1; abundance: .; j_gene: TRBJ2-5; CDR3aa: SVTGGEETQY
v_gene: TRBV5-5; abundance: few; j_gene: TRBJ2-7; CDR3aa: ASSLYGLSEEQY
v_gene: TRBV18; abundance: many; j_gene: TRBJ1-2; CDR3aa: ASSPTGPPAHGYT
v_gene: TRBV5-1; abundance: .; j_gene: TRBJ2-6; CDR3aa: ASGSKGGSGANVLT
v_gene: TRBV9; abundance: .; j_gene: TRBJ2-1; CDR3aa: ASSQKGLAGYNEQF
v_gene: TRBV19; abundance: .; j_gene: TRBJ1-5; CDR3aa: ASTLGQSFNQPQH
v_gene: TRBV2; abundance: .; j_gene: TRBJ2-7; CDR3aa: ASHRGSRSYEQY
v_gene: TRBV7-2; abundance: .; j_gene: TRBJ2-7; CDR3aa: ASSLDGGIYEQY
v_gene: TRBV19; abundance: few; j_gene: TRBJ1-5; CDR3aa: AIGPLPGPQH
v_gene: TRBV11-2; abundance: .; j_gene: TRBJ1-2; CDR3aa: ASSLNQWGRPDT
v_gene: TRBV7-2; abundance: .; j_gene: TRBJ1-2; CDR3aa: ASRATGIGSGYT
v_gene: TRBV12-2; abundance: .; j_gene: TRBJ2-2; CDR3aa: ASRPPCDGGLAGELF
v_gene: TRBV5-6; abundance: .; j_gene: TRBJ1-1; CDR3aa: ASSLEGILNTEAF
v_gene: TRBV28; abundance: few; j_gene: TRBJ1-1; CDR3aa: ASSLAGVGNTEAF
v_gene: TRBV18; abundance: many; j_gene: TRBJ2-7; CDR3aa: ASSAGSSSYEQY
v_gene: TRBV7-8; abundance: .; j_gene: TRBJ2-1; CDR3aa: ASSLKFSGRDNEQF
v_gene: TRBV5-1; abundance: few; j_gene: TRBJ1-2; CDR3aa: ASSLAVAGEDGYT
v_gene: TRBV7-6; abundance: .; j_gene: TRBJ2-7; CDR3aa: ASSPSGRAIEQY
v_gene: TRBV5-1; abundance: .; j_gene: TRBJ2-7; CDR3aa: ASSLSLASYEQY
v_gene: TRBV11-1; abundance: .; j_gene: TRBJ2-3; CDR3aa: ASSRRERTDTQY
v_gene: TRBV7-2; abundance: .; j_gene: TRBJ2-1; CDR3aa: ASSPGGPGFGQF
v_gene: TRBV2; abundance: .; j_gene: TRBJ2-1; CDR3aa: ASRSTGATYNEQF
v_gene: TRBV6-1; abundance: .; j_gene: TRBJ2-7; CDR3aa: ASSPGPYIYEQY
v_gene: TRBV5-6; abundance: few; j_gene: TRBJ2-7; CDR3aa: ASSLWREPGRRPIS
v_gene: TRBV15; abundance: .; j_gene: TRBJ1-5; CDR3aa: ATSSIATGHSNQPQH
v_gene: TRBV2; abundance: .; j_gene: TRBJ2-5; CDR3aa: ASRLAGGETQY
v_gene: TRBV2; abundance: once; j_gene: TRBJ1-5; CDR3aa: ASSEQSNQPQH